This is a list of T cell receptor beta chains from one sample in a study of T cells in Graves' hyperthyroidism and ophthalmopathy. In TCRdb, the multiplex PCR reads were re-called with MiXCR into one record per CDR3 protein. Found here are hundreds of thousands of distinct CDR3 sequences, around 13% of them singletons; the top ten hold roughly 10%. Specimen: blood. These receptors all come from a young woman with Graves' hyperthyroidism. Each CDR3 is given with its conserved first and last residue. The order of the fields is CDR3 DNA, CDR3 protein, D gene, CDR3 length, V gene, J gene, clone size. A D gene is named only where the DNA matches it firmly. Clone size appears in some rows only: once, few, many, or a class for an expanded clone.

CDR3nt: TGTGCCAGCAGGCAGCCCGGGACGGCCTATGACTACACCTTC; CDR3aa: CASRQPGTAYDYTF; d_gene: .; len: 14; v_gene: TRBV11-2; j_gene: TRBJ1-2; abundance: few
CDR3nt: TGTGCCAGCAGGTCGACCTTGCCCCGGGGTGGCTACACCTTC; CDR3aa: CASRSTLPRGGYTF; d_gene: .; len: 14; v_gene: TRBV6-1; j_gene: TRBJ1-2; abundance: .
CDR3nt: TGTGCCAGCAGCCCTCCGACAGGGGCAAATTATGGCTACACCTTC; CDR3aa: CASSPPTGANYGYTF; d_gene: TRBD1; len: 15; v_gene: TRBV7-9; j_gene: TRBJ1-2; abundance: .
CDR3nt: TGCAGTGCTCGGTGGGAGGCAGATACGCAGTATTTT; CDR3aa: CSARWEADTQYF; d_gene: .; len: 12; v_gene: TRBV20-1; j_gene: TRBJ2-3; abundance: few
CDR3nt: TGTGCCTGGAGTGTACGGGAGCGGGACGCTGTATCCTACAATGAGCAGTTCTTC; CDR3aa: CAWSVRERDAVSYNEQFF; d_gene: TRBD2; len: 18; v_gene: TRBV30; j_gene: TRBJ2-1; abundance: many
CDR3nt: TGCAGCATCCGGGACAGGGTCAGAGATACGCAGTATTTT; CDR3aa: CSIRDRVRDTQYF; d_gene: TRBD1; len: 13; v_gene: TRBV29-1; j_gene: TRBJ2-3; abundance: few
CDR3nt: TGTGCCAGCAGTTACTCGAGGCGCCAGGGGGCGAACGAGCAGTACTTC; CDR3aa: CASSYSRRQGANEQYF; d_gene: TRBD1; len: 16; v_gene: TRBV6-2/TRBV6-3; j_gene: TRBJ2-7; abundance: many
CDR3nt: TGTGCCAGCAGCATACAGGGAAGAGAAACTGAAGCTTTCTTT; CDR3aa: CASSIQGRETEAFF; d_gene: .; len: 14; v_gene: TRBV11-2; j_gene: TRBJ1-1; abundance: many
CDR3nt: TGTGCCAGCAGCTTAGGGACAGGAGACAATGAGCAGTTCTTC; CDR3aa: CASSLGTGDNEQFF; d_gene: .; len: 14; v_gene: TRBV13; j_gene: TRBJ2-1; abundance: many
CDR3nt: TGTGCCAGCAGGTGGGGAAGTGAGCAGTACTTC; CDR3aa: CASRWGSEQYF; d_gene: .; len: 11; v_gene: TRBV2; j_gene: TRBJ2-7; abundance: .
CDR3nt: TGTGCCAGCAGCCAAGTTAAATGGCCGGTAAGGGAGACCCAGTACTTC; CDR3aa: CASSQVKWPVRETQYF; d_gene: .; len: 16; v_gene: TRBV3-1; j_gene: TRBJ2-5; abundance: many
CDR3nt: TGTGCCAGCAGTCTCACAGGGTTTGAGGGTGAGCAGTTCTTC; CDR3aa: CASSLTGFEGEQFF; d_gene: .; len: 14; v_gene: TRBV27; j_gene: TRBJ2-1; abundance: few
CDR3nt: TGTGCCAGCAGCTTAGTTCGGGGGATGAACACTGAAGCTTTCTTT; CDR3aa: CASSLVRGMNTEAFF; d_gene: .; len: 15; v_gene: TRBV11-2; j_gene: TRBJ1-1; abundance: many
CDR3nt: TGTGCCAGCAGTCTTATAGCCCCCGGGACAGGGGGGATAGGTGAGCAGTTCTTC; CDR3aa: CASSLIAPGTGGIGEQFF; d_gene: TRBD1; len: 18; v_gene: TRBV27; j_gene: TRBJ2-1; abundance: many
CDR3nt: TGTGCCTGGAGAAAAGTCTCAGATACGCAGTATTTT; CDR3aa: CAWRKVSDTQYF; d_gene: .; len: 12; v_gene: TRBV30; j_gene: TRBJ2-3; abundance: .
CDR3nt: TGCGCCAGTAACCTAGCTCGGACTAGCGGCGCCTACGAGCAGTACTTC; CDR3aa: CASNLARTSGAYEQYF; d_gene: TRBD2; len: 16; v_gene: TRBV5-1; j_gene: TRBJ2-7; abundance: few
CDR3nt: TGTGCCAGCAGCTTAGTAGGACTCTTTAACAATGAGCAGTTCTTC; CDR3aa: CASSLVGLFNNEQFF; d_gene: .; len: 15; v_gene: TRBV7-9; j_gene: TRBJ2-1; abundance: few
CDR3nt: TGTGCCAGCAGCTTAGCGGGAGGGCTGTTCGATGAGCAGTTCTTC; CDR3aa: CASSLAGGLFDEQFF; d_gene: TRBD2; len: 15; v_gene: TRBV11-3; j_gene: TRBJ2-1; abundance: few
CDR3nt: TGTGCCAGCCAGTCCAGGGGAAGCTCCTACGAGCAGTACTTC; CDR3aa: CASQSRGSSYEQYF; d_gene: .; len: 14; v_gene: TRBV28; j_gene: TRBJ2-7; abundance: .
CDR3nt: TGTGCCAGCAGCTCGAAGGTCGGACTCCGGGAGCAGTACTTC; CDR3aa: CASSSKVGLREQYF; d_gene: .; len: 14; v_gene: TRBV7-2; j_gene: TRBJ2-7; abundance: .
CDR3nt: TGTGCCAGCAGTTTTACCCGAGGGGGCGAGTCCTATAATTCACCCCTCCACTTT; CDR3aa: CASSFTRGGESYNSPLHF; d_gene: TRBD1; len: 18; v_gene: TRBV28; j_gene: TRBJ1-6; abundance: many
CDR3nt: TGTGCCAGCTCACGTCTTGCGGGAGTGCCCTACGAGCAGTACTTC; CDR3aa: CASSRLAGVPYEQYF; d_gene: TRBD2; len: 15; v_gene: TRBV18; j_gene: TRBJ2-7; abundance: many
CDR3nt: TGTGCCAGCAGTCCCCGACAGCTGCCTAATGAAAAACTGTTTTTT; CDR3aa: CASSPRQLPNEKLFF; d_gene: .; len: 15; v_gene: TRBV27; j_gene: TRBJ1-4; abundance: .
CDR3nt: TGCGCCAGCAGCTGGGGGCCTGGGGCCAACGTCCTGACTTTC; CDR3aa: CASSWGPGANVLTF; d_gene: .; len: 14; v_gene: TRBV5-1; j_gene: TRBJ2-6; abundance: .
CDR3nt: TGCAGTGCTAGAGATCAGCGGGGGTCCTACGAGCAGTACTTC; CDR3aa: CSARDQRGSYEQYF; d_gene: TRBD2; len: 14; v_gene: TRBV20-1; j_gene: TRBJ2-7; abundance: .
CDR3nt: TGTGCCAGCAGTTTTAGCGGGGGCCAAGAGACCCAGTACTTC; CDR3aa: CASSFSGGQETQYF; d_gene: TRBD2; len: 14; v_gene: TRBV12-3/TRBV12-4; j_gene: TRBJ2-5; abundance: many
CDR3nt: TGCGCCAGCAGCCAAGATCGCTCAGGGCGGACTGAAGCTTTCTTT; CDR3aa: CASSQDRSGRTEAFF; d_gene: .; len: 15; v_gene: TRBV4-3; j_gene: TRBJ1-1; abundance: .
CDR3nt: TGTGCCAGCAGCCCGACGGCGGGAGCATACACAGATACGCAGTATTTT; CDR3aa: CASSPTAGAYTDTQYF; d_gene: TRBD2; len: 16; v_gene: TRBV3-1; j_gene: TRBJ2-3; abundance: many
CDR3nt: TGTGCCAGCAGTGCCCCGGGACAGAACACAGATACGCAGTATTTT; CDR3aa: CASSAPGQNTDTQYF; d_gene: TRBD1; len: 15; v_gene: TRBV25-1; j_gene: TRBJ2-3; abundance: many
CDR3nt: TGCAGTGCTAGAGCGGGCAGGGGCTCTGGAAACACCATATATTTT; CDR3aa: CSARAGRGSGNTIYF; d_gene: .; len: 15; v_gene: TRBV20-1; j_gene: TRBJ1-3; abundance: many
CDR3nt: TGTGCCACCAGTGATTTGAGAGGTAACGCGAACACCGGGGAGCTGTTTTTT; CDR3aa: CATSDLRGNANTGELFF; d_gene: .; len: 17; v_gene: TRBV24-1; j_gene: TRBJ2-2; abundance: many
CDR3nt: TGCGCCAGCAGCCAAGGGGCAGGGGGCGCGGACACTGAAGCTTTCTTT; CDR3aa: CASSQGAGGADTEAFF; d_gene: TRBD1; len: 16; v_gene: TRBV4-3; j_gene: TRBJ1-1; abundance: .
CDR3nt: TGTGCCAGCGGAGGGGGTGGGGACAGGTACAATGAGCAGTTCTTC; CDR3aa: CASGGGGDRYNEQFF; d_gene: TRBD1; len: 15; v_gene: TRBV2; j_gene: TRBJ2-1; abundance: many
CDR3nt: TGTGCCTGGACTGGGACTAGCGGGTGGGAGAATGAGCAGTTCTTC; CDR3aa: CAWTGTSGWENEQFF; d_gene: TRBD2; len: 15; v_gene: TRBV30; j_gene: TRBJ2-1; abundance: many
CDR3nt: TGCGCCAGCAGCGAAACGGAGGCAGGCAGCCCCCAGATTTATAATTCACCCCTCCACTTT; CDR3aa: CASSETEAGSPQIYNSPLHF; d_gene: .; len: 20; v_gene: TRBV4-1; j_gene: TRBJ1-6; abundance: .
CDR3nt: TGCAGCGTTTCTGACAGGGCTGATGGCTACACCTTC; CDR3aa: CSVSDRADGYTF; d_gene: TRBD1; len: 12; v_gene: TRBV29-1; j_gene: TRBJ1-2; abundance: .
CDR3nt: TGTGCCAGCAGCTTAGATCAGGGCTACACCATATATTTT; CDR3aa: CASSLDQGYTIYF; d_gene: .; len: 13; v_gene: TRBV7-6; j_gene: TRBJ1-3; abundance: few
CDR3nt: TGTGCCACCTGGGACAGGGGATATGAAAAACTGTTTTTT; CDR3aa: CATWDRGYEKLFF; d_gene: TRBD1; len: 13; v_gene: TRBV2; j_gene: TRBJ1-4; abundance: many
CDR3nt: TGTGCCAGCAGTTACGCGGACAGGGGCCGTGATGGCTACACCTTC; CDR3aa: CASSYADRGRDGYTF; d_gene: TRBD1; len: 15; v_gene: TRBV6-5; j_gene: TRBJ1-2; abundance: many
CDR3nt: TGTGCCATGCCCCGGGAAAACTATGGCTACACCTTC; CDR3aa: CAMPRENYGYTF; d_gene: .; len: 12; v_gene: TRBV2; j_gene: TRBJ1-2; abundance: once
CDR3nt: TGTGCCAGCAGTTTAAATGGCCGGCCAGGATCTAACTATGGCTACACCTTC; CDR3aa: CASSLNGRPGSNYGYTF; d_gene: .; len: 17; v_gene: TRBV27; j_gene: TRBJ1-2; abundance: many
CDR3nt: TGTGCCACCAGCAGAGCGGGACTCTCCTACAATGAGCAGTTCTTC; CDR3aa: CATSRAGLSYNEQFF; d_gene: .; len: 15; v_gene: TRBV15; j_gene: TRBJ2-1; abundance: .
CDR3nt: TGTGCCAGCAGTTTCGGCAGGGATGAGACCCAGTACTTC; CDR3aa: CASSFGRDETQYF; d_gene: .; len: 13; v_gene: TRBV12-3/TRBV12-4; j_gene: TRBJ2-5; abundance: .
CDR3nt: TGTGCCAGCAGTCCCCGGGGGGGGGCGGGAACTGAAGCTTTCTTT; CDR3aa: CASSPRGGAGTEAFF; d_gene: .; len: 15; v_gene: TRBV28; j_gene: TRBJ1-1; abundance: few
CDR3nt: TGTGCCAGCAGTTTATTTGGGGGGAGCGAGACCCAGTACTTC; CDR3aa: CASSLFGGSETQYF; d_gene: .; len: 14; v_gene: TRBV27; j_gene: TRBJ2-5; abundance: .
CDR3nt: TGCGCCAGCAGCTCCCCCATGCGGGAGGGGACCGGGGAGCTGTTTTTT; CDR3aa: CASSSPMREGTGELFF; d_gene: TRBD2; len: 16; v_gene: TRBV5-1; j_gene: TRBJ2-2; abundance: .
CDR3nt: TGTGCCAGCAGCTCCGCCGTTCTAGCGGGAGGACGGTACGAGCAGTACTTC; CDR3aa: CASSSAVLAGGRYEQYF; d_gene: TRBD2; len: 17; v_gene: TRBV6-1; j_gene: TRBJ2-7; abundance: many
CDR3nt: TGCAGTGCTGCAACGACTAGCGGGAACGCAGATACGCAGTATTTT; CDR3aa: CSAATTSGNADTQYF; d_gene: TRBD2; len: 15; v_gene: TRBV20-1; j_gene: TRBJ2-3; abundance: many
CDR3nt: TGCGCCAGCAGCTTGGAGACAGCTCGAGGGGAGACCCAGTACTTC; CDR3aa: CASSLETARGETQYF; d_gene: .; len: 15; v_gene: TRBV5-1; j_gene: TRBJ2-5; abundance: .
CDR3nt: TGCAGTGCTCCAGGACGAGGCAATCAGCCCCAGCATTTT; CDR3aa: CSAPGRGNQPQHF; d_gene: .; len: 13; v_gene: TRBV20-1; j_gene: TRBJ1-5; abundance: many
CDR3nt: TGCGCCAGCAGCCAAGACCCGACAGGGTTTAACACTGAAGCTTTCTTT; CDR3aa: CASSQDPTGFNTEAFF; d_gene: TRBD1; len: 16; v_gene: TRBV4-3; j_gene: TRBJ1-1; abundance: once
CDR3nt: TGTGCCAGCATCGAACAGCGGCATACTACCTACGAGCAGTACTTC; CDR3aa: CASIEQRHTTYEQYF; d_gene: .; len: 15; v_gene: TRBV7-2; j_gene: TRBJ2-7; abundance: many
CDR3nt: TGTGCCAGTATGCTGGGACAGGGGAACACTGAAGCTTTCTTT; CDR3aa: CASMLGQGNTEAFF; d_gene: TRBD1; len: 14; v_gene: TRBV19; j_gene: TRBJ1-1; abundance: .
CDR3nt: TGTGCCAGCAGTGAAGCGGGAGGGGGGACGCAGTATTTT; CDR3aa: CASSEAGGGTQYF; d_gene: .; len: 13; v_gene: TRBV6-1; j_gene: TRBJ2-3; abundance: few
CDR3nt: TGTGCCAGTACTAGAGCGGGGCGCAAGGTCGACGAGCAGTACTTC; CDR3aa: CASTRAGRKVDEQYF; d_gene: TRBD2; len: 15; v_gene: TRBV19; j_gene: TRBJ2-7; abundance: .
CDR3nt: TGTGCCAGCAGCCAAGATAGTAGTGTTTACAATGAGCAGTTCTTC; CDR3aa: CASSQDSSVYNEQFF; d_gene: .; len: 15; v_gene: TRBV3-1; j_gene: TRBJ2-1; abundance: many
CDR3nt: TGTGCCAGTAGTCCCCCCCGGACTAGCGGGCTCAAAGATACGCAGTATTTT; CDR3aa: CASSPPRTSGLKDTQYF; d_gene: TRBD2; len: 17; v_gene: TRBV19; j_gene: TRBJ2-3; abundance: .
CDR3nt: TGTGCCAGCAGCGTAGCCATAGAGAACGCCCAAGAGACCCAGTACTTC; CDR3aa: CASSVAIENAQETQYF; d_gene: .; len: 16; v_gene: TRBV9; j_gene: TRBJ2-5; abundance: many
CDR3nt: TGTGCCAGCTGTCTGTCTAGCGAGATGAACACCGGGGAGCTGTTTTTT; CDR3aa: CASCLSSEMNTGELFF; d_gene: .; len: 16; v_gene: TRBV2; j_gene: TRBJ2-2; abundance: many
CDR3nt: TGTGCCTGGAGTTATGGGGGGCGTCATGAAAAACTGTTTTTT; CDR3aa: CAWSYGGRHEKLFF; d_gene: .; len: 14; v_gene: TRBV30; j_gene: TRBJ1-4; abundance: many